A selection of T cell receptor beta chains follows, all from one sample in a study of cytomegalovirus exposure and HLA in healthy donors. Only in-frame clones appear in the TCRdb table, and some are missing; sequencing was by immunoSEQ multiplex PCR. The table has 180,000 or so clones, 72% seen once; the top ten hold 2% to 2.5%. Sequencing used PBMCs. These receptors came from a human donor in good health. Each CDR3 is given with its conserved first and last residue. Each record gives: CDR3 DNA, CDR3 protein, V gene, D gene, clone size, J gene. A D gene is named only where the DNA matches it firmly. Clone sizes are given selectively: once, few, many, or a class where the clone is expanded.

CDR3 DNA: TGTGCCAGCAGCCCGTTCGATCGAGGCACTGAAGCTTTCTTT
CDR3 protein: CASSPFDRGTEAFF
V gene: TRBV7-3
D gene: .
clone size: .
J gene: TRBJ1-1

CDR3 DNA: TGTGCCAGCAGCTTATTTGGCGGGGGCACTGAAGCTTTCTTT
CDR3 protein: CASSLFGGGTEAFF
V gene: TRBV7-8
D gene: .
clone size: .
J gene: TRBJ1-1

CDR3 DNA: TGTGCCAGCAGCGGGGGACAGTGGACCTACGAGCAGTACTTC
CDR3 protein: CASSGGQWTYEQYF
V gene: TRBV7-2
D gene: TRBD1
clone size: .
J gene: TRBJ2-7

CDR3 DNA: TGCAGCGTTGAAGATCTTACAGGGGGATACAATGAGCAGTTCTTC
CDR3 protein: CSVEDLTGGYNEQFF
V gene: TRBV29-1
D gene: TRBD1
clone size: .
J gene: TRBJ2-1

CDR3 DNA: TGCGCCAGCAGCCACGGAAATATGTGGGGGCTATGCGGCTACACCTTC
CDR3 protein: CASSHGNMWGLCGYTF
V gene: TRBV5-1
D gene: .
clone size: few
J gene: TRBJ1-2

CDR3 DNA: TGTGCCAGCAGCCCACTTCTCCTAGCGGGGGCGCGAGAGACCCAGTACTTC
CDR3 protein: CASSPLLLAGARETQYF
V gene: TRBV2
D gene: TRBD2
clone size: .
J gene: TRBJ2-5

CDR3 DNA: TGTGCCAGCAGTTTAGTTTGGGGACAGGGGGCTACCCAGTACTTC
CDR3 protein: CASSLVWGQGATQYF
V gene: TRBV27
D gene: TRBD1
clone size: few
J gene: TRBJ2-5

CDR3 DNA: TGCAGCGTTGAAAACGGGTTACCGAACACCGGGGAGCTGTTTTTT
CDR3 protein: CSVENGLPNTGELFF
V gene: TRBV29-1
D gene: .
clone size: .
J gene: TRBJ2-2

CDR3 DNA: TGTGCCAGCAGTGACTTAGGGGGTGGGCAGCCCCAGCATTTT
CDR3 protein: CASSDLGGGQPQHF
V gene: TRBV2
D gene: .
clone size: .
J gene: TRBJ1-5

CDR3 DNA: TGTGCCAGCTCCATCCGGGGGGGGCAAAGGGATGAGCAGTTCTTC
CDR3 protein: CASSIRGGQRDEQFF
V gene: TRBV7-3
D gene: TRBD2
clone size: .
J gene: TRBJ2-1

CDR3 DNA: TGTGCCAGCAGCTCGGGGGGGACCCAGCATTTT
CDR3 protein: CASSSGGTQHF
V gene: TRBV13
D gene: .
clone size: .
J gene: TRBJ1-5

CDR3 DNA: TGTGCCAGCAGCTTATCTAGCGGACTCACAGATACGCAGTATTTT
CDR3 protein: CASSLSSGLTDTQYF
V gene: TRBV7-2
D gene: TRBD2
clone size: few
J gene: TRBJ2-3

CDR3 DNA: TGTGCCATCGGGGCAGGCTACGAGCAGTACTTC
CDR3 protein: CAIGAGYEQYF
V gene: TRBV10-3
D gene: .
clone size: few
J gene: TRBJ2-7

CDR3 DNA: TGCGCCAGCAGCCTCCACACTTCAGGACTAGCCGACGAGCAGTACTTC
CDR3 protein: CASSLHTSGLADEQYF
V gene: TRBV4-1
D gene: TRBD2
clone size: .
J gene: TRBJ2-7

CDR3 DNA: TGTGCCATCAGTTCAGCGAACAGGGGCGAGGACACTGAAGCTTTCTTT
CDR3 protein: CAISSANRGEDTEAFF
V gene: TRBV10-3
D gene: TRBD1
clone size: .
J gene: TRBJ1-1

CDR3 DNA: TGTGCCAGCAGTTACGGCGGGTTCAACACCGGGGAGCTGTTTTTT
CDR3 protein: CASSYGGFNTGELFF
V gene: TRBV6-5
D gene: .
clone size: .
J gene: TRBJ2-2

CDR3 DNA: TGTGCCAGCAGACCCACAGTCGACTATGGCTACACCTTC
CDR3 protein: CASRPTVDYGYTF
V gene: TRBV6-5
D gene: .
clone size: .
J gene: TRBJ1-2

CDR3 DNA: TGTGCCAGCAGCTTAGAGGTCGCGGCAGAGACCCAGTACTTC
CDR3 protein: CASSLEVAAETQYF
V gene: TRBV7-2
D gene: .
clone size: .
J gene: TRBJ2-5

CDR3 DNA: TGCGCCAGCAGTCAAGACTGGGAAGGGGAGGAAGGCTACACCTTC
CDR3 protein: CASSQDWEGEEGYTF
V gene: TRBV4-1
D gene: .
clone size: .
J gene: TRBJ1-2

CDR3 DNA: TGTGCCATCTTTGGGGACAGTGAGCAGTTCTTC
CDR3 protein: CAIFGDSEQFF
V gene: TRBV10-3
D gene: TRBD1
clone size: .
J gene: TRBJ2-1

CDR3 DNA: TGTGCCAGCTCACCGTTTACGAGTGGAAACACCATATATTTT
CDR3 protein: CASSPFTSGNTIYF
V gene: TRBV18
D gene: .
clone size: .
J gene: TRBJ1-3

CDR3 DNA: TGCGCCAGCAGCCAGGTCGGAAAAGGGGCCCACGAGCAGTACTTC
CDR3 protein: CASSQVGKGAHEQYF
V gene: TRBV4-1
D gene: .
clone size: few
J gene: TRBJ2-7

CDR3 DNA: TGTGCCAGCAGTTCCGGGACTAGCCACTTGGATACGCAGTATTTT
CDR3 protein: CASSSGTSHLDTQYF
V gene: TRBV27
D gene: TRBD2
clone size: .
J gene: TRBJ2-3

CDR3 DNA: TGTGCCAGCAGCGCCGAGGGATACGAGCAGTACTTC
CDR3 protein: CASSAEGYEQYF
V gene: TRBV7-9
D gene: .
clone size: .
J gene: TRBJ2-7

CDR3 DNA: TGTGCCAGTACTAGGAACTCTGGAAACACCATATATTTT
CDR3 protein: CASTRNSGNTIYF
V gene: TRBV19
D gene: .
clone size: .
J gene: TRBJ1-3

CDR3 DNA: TGCGCCAGCAGCCTAGAGGGGGTGGATACGCAGTATTTT
CDR3 protein: CASSLEGVDTQYF
V gene: TRBV5-1
D gene: .
clone size: .
J gene: TRBJ2-3

CDR3 DNA: TGTGCCAGCACCGGACCGGGACAGGGCACTGAAGCTTTCTTT
CDR3 protein: CASTGPGQGTEAFF
V gene: TRBV5-4
D gene: TRBD1
clone size: few
J gene: TRBJ1-1

CDR3 DNA: TGTGCCAGCAGTGGCGGGGCGGGCTCAGATACGCAGTATTTT
CDR3 protein: CASSGGAGSDTQYF
V gene: TRBV2
D gene: .
clone size: .
J gene: TRBJ2-3

CDR3 DNA: TGCAGCGTTGAAGTCGGGACTAATGAGCAGTACTTC
CDR3 protein: CSVEVGTNEQYF
V gene: TRBV29-1
D gene: TRBD2
clone size: .
J gene: TRBJ2-7

CDR3 DNA: TGTGCCAGCAGCATACAGGGGGCGCCTGAAAAACTGTTTTTT
CDR3 protein: CASSIQGAPEKLFF
V gene: TRBV2
D gene: TRBD1
clone size: .
J gene: TRBJ1-4

CDR3 DNA: TGTGCCTGGAGTGCACCCCGAAACAGGGGGCAGTTTAGTCAGCCCCAGCATTTT
CDR3 protein: CAWSAPRNRGQFSQPQHF
V gene: TRBV30
D gene: TRBD1
clone size: .
J gene: TRBJ1-5

CDR3 DNA: TGTGCCAGCACCTTGTCGACAGACTACAATGAGCAGTTCTTC
CDR3 protein: CASTLSTDYNEQFF
V gene: TRBV7-9
D gene: .
clone size: .
J gene: TRBJ2-1

CDR3 DNA: TGCGCCAGCACACAGGGGAACACTGAAGCTTTCTTT
CDR3 protein: CASTQGNTEAFF
V gene: TRBV5-1
D gene: .
clone size: .
J gene: TRBJ1-1

CDR3 DNA: TGCGCCAGCAGCACCACCGGACAGGGAGGCACCGGGGAGCTGTTTTTT
CDR3 protein: CASSTTGQGGTGELFF
V gene: TRBV23-1
D gene: TRBD1
clone size: .
J gene: TRBJ2-2

CDR3 DNA: TGTGCCAGCAGCCAGTACAGGGACACTGAAGCTTTCTTT
CDR3 protein: CASSQYRDTEAFF
V gene: TRBV7-9
D gene: .
clone size: .
J gene: TRBJ1-1

CDR3 DNA: TGTGCCAGCAGCTTAAGATTTGGGACAGTGAAATATAGCAATCAGCCCCAGCATTTT
CDR3 protein: CASSLRFGTVKYSNQPQHF
V gene: TRBV7-8
D gene: TRBD1
clone size: .
J gene: TRBJ1-5

CDR3 DNA: TGTGCTAGTGGTTTGGTACTGGACAGGGCTAGCTCTGGAAACACCATATATTTT
CDR3 protein: CASGLVLDRASSGNTIYF
V gene: TRBV12-5
D gene: TRBD1
clone size: .
J gene: TRBJ1-3

CDR3 DNA: TGTGCCAGCAGCGTAGCTACAGGGAATGAGCAGTTCTTC
CDR3 protein: CASSVATGNEQFF
V gene: TRBV9
D gene: .
clone size: few
J gene: TRBJ2-1

CDR3 DNA: TGCGCCAGCAGCTTGGGGACCACAGGGTACTCTGGAAACACCATATATTTT
CDR3 protein: CASSLGTTGYSGNTIYF
V gene: TRBV5-1
D gene: .
clone size: .
J gene: TRBJ1-3

CDR3 DNA: TGTGCCAGCAGCATGGGACAGGGAAACTATGGCTACACCTTC
CDR3 protein: CASSMGQGNYGYTF
V gene: TRBV7-9
D gene: TRBD1
clone size: .
J gene: TRBJ1-2

CDR3 DNA: TGCGCCAGCAGCCACGGACAGACCTACGAGCAGTACTTC
CDR3 protein: CASSHGQTYEQYF
V gene: TRBV4-1
D gene: .
clone size: .
J gene: TRBJ2-7

CDR3 DNA: TGTGCCAGCAGTGGGCTACAGAATAGCAATCAGCCCCAGCATTTT
CDR3 protein: CASSGLQNSNQPQHF
V gene: TRBV6-6
D gene: .
clone size: .
J gene: TRBJ1-5

CDR3 DNA: TGTGCCAGCAGGTCTAGGGGTCACTATGGCTACACCTTC
CDR3 protein: CASRSRGHYGYTF
V gene: TRBV6-5
D gene: .
clone size: .
J gene: TRBJ1-2

CDR3 DNA: TGTGCCAGCAGCTTAGTTGGCGGAAGCCGGTACGAGCAGTACTTC
CDR3 protein: CASSLVGGSRYEQYF
V gene: TRBV7-2
D gene: .
clone size: .
J gene: TRBJ2-7

CDR3 DNA: TGTGCCAGCTCGGGGTTGGACGAGGCAGACATGAACACTGAAGCTTTCTTT
CDR3 protein: CASSGLDEADMNTEAFF
V gene: TRBV27
D gene: .
clone size: .
J gene: TRBJ1-1

CDR3 DNA: TGTGCCAGCAGCTTTGGACAGAACACTGAAGCTTTCTTT
CDR3 protein: CASSFGQNTEAFF
V gene: TRBV9
D gene: .
clone size: .
J gene: TRBJ1-1

CDR3 DNA: TGCGCCAGCAGCCAAGGGTGGAACTCCGGCGGTGGCTACACCTTC
CDR3 protein: CASSQGWNSGGGYTF
V gene: TRBV4-1
D gene: .
clone size: .
J gene: TRBJ1-2

CDR3 DNA: TGTGCCAGTCAAGGGACAGCGCCCGAGCAGTACTTC
CDR3 protein: CASQGTAPEQYF
V gene: TRBV9
D gene: TRBD1
clone size: .
J gene: TRBJ2-7

CDR3 DNA: TGTGCCAGCAGCTTAAGTCTGGGGCCAGAGGGGGCCAACGTCCTGACTTTC
CDR3 protein: CASSLSLGPEGANVLTF
V gene: TRBV7-9
D gene: .
clone size: .
J gene: TRBJ2-6

CDR3 DNA: TGCAGCGTTGAACCAGGGCTGAAGACTGAAGCTTTCTTT
CDR3 protein: CSVEPGLKTEAFF
V gene: TRBV29-1
D gene: .
clone size: .
J gene: TRBJ1-1

CDR3 DNA: TGTGCCAGCAGCCAAGACTTACGGGCCGGGGTGGACATTCAGTACTTC
CDR3 protein: CASSQDLRAGVDIQYF
V gene: TRBV14
D gene: .
clone size: once
J gene: TRBJ2-4

CDR3 DNA: TGTGCCAGCAGCCAGAGCAGGACAGGGTCCCCTGAAGCTTTCTTT
CDR3 protein: CASSQSRTGSPEAFF
V gene: TRBV7-9
D gene: TRBD1
clone size: .
J gene: TRBJ1-1

CDR3 DNA: TGTGCCAGCAGCGTAGTTAGCCGGCCCTCCCCAGAAGGCTACACCTTC
CDR3 protein: CASSVVSRPSPEGYTF
V gene: TRBV9
D gene: .
clone size: .
J gene: TRBJ1-2

CDR3 DNA: TGTGCCAGCAGCGTAGTTCCGTGGGGGGACACTGAAGCTTTCTTT
CDR3 protein: CASSVVPWGDTEAFF
V gene: TRBV9
D gene: .
clone size: .
J gene: TRBJ1-1

CDR3 DNA: TGTGCCTGGATTTCGGGGTTAGGTACTGAAGCTTTCTTT
CDR3 protein: CAWISGLGTEAFF
V gene: TRBV30
D gene: .
clone size: .
J gene: TRBJ1-1

CDR3 DNA: TGTGCCAGCGGGCGGAGACTAGCCGGGGGAGGGGGTGAGCAGTTCTTC
CDR3 protein: CASGRRLAGGGGEQFF
V gene: TRBV9
D gene: .
clone size: few
J gene: TRBJ2-1

CDR3 DNA: TGTGCCTGGAGTGGACAGGGCGCTCTGGGCTACACCTTC
CDR3 protein: CAWSGQGALGYTF
V gene: TRBV30
D gene: TRBD1
clone size: .
J gene: TRBJ1-2

CDR3 DNA: TGTGCCAGCAGCTTGACCGGGACTAGCGGGCCCTCTAGCACAGATACGCAGTATTTT
CDR3 protein: CASSLTGTSGPSSTDTQYF
V gene: TRBV5-6
D gene: TRBD2
clone size: .
J gene: TRBJ2-3

CDR3 DNA: TGTGCCTGGACCCCGGGGGTGCATACGCAGTATTTT
CDR3 protein: CAWTPGVHTQYF
V gene: TRBV30
D gene: .
clone size: .
J gene: TRBJ2-3

CDR3 DNA: TGTGCCAGCTCACCCGCCCCAGGACAGGGGGCACCAACTAATGAAAAACTGTTTTTT
CDR3 protein: CASSPAPGQGAPTNEKLFF
V gene: TRBV18
D gene: TRBD1
clone size: .
J gene: TRBJ1-4